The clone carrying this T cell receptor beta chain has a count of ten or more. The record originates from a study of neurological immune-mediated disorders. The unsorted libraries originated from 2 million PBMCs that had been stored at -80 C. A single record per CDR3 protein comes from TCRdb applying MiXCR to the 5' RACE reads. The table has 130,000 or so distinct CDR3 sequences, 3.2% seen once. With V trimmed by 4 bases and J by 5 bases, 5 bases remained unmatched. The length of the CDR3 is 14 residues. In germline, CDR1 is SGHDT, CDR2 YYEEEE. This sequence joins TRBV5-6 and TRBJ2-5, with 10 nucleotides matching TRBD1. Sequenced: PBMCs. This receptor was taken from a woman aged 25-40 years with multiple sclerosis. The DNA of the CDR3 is TGTGCCAGCAGCCCGGGACAGGGGCGTGAGACCCAGTACTTC. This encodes CASSPGQGRETQYF. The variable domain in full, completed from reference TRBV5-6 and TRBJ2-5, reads DAGVTQSPTHLIKTRGQQVTLRCSPKSGHDTVSWYQQALGQGPQFIFQYYEEEERQRGNFPDRFSGHQFPNYSSELNVNALLLGDSALYLCASSPGQGRETQYFGPGTRLLVL.